Sequencing of this T cell receptor (beta chain) was carried out in a study of T cell responses to AZD1222 COVID-19 vaccine. Study-wide results and limits: When two AZD1222 doses had been given, Spike-specific TCR breadth and depth rose. There were mostly white British donors and more females than males, and clonal diversity was possibly underestimated. Only a handful of AZD1222 recipients, several in all, had baseline seropositivity.

Points on this clone: What it binds is unknown.

Produced via immunoSEQ multiplex PCR; TCRdb's table is partial and in-frame only. The table has around 44,000 clones, 86% seen once. Germline V gives CDR1 SGHNT, CDR2 YENEEA. CDR3 length: 15 residues. With V trimmed by 5 bases and J by 3 bases, 6 bases remained unmatched. Analysis merged second doses at about 4 or about 12 weeks. Sequencing used peripheral blood, obtained 28 days after the second AZD1222 dose. The origin of this receptor is an adult who received the AZD1222 COVID-19 vaccine. The chain carries TRBV11-3 and TRBJ2-5; 10 positions match TRBD1. This CDR3 reads CASSRRTGGEETQYF. CDR3 in DNA: TGTGCCAGCAGCAGACGGACAGGGGGAGAAGAGACCCAGTACTTC.